The sample holds a few counts of the clone carrying this T cell receptor (beta chain). This CDR3 has 12 residues. The junction had 3 bases not matched to a gene; V was cut back by 4 bases and J by 7 bases. CDR1 is GTSNPN and CDR2 is SVGIG in the germline V gene (reference sequence). TCRdb passed the RT-PCR reads through MiXCR, listing each CDR3 protein once. Among about 540,000 distinct CDR3 sequences listed, approximately 22% were seen once. The sample originates from a study of response to subunit inactivated influenza vaccine. The sample was also reused in another study, on T cells expressing NK-cell markers. That source notes: Template switching by 5'RACE with UMIs generated the TCR beta cDNA. Restricting sorting to alpha-beta TCR T cells was achieved in several experiments by an anti-gamma-delta TCR antibody. These clonotypes, the leaders elsewhere, also led the CD3+CD56-NKG2C+ fraction in a few donors.

The V call is TRBV30, the J call TRBJ2-2; 7 bases align to TRBD1. The clonotype comes from a man between 50 and 59 years old who received an inactivated influenza vaccine. The sequenced sample was CD4+ T cells sorted from PBMCs, obtained about 12 days after vaccination. The CDR3 DNA follows: TGTGCCTGGAATCAGGGGGTCGGGGAGCTGTTTTTT. Its protein product is CAWNQGVGELFF. Full variable domain (outside the CDR3, taken from reference TRBV30 and TRBJ2-2): SQTIHQWPATLVQPVGSPLSLECTVEGTSNPNLYWYRQAAGRGLQLLFYSVGIGQISSEVPQNLSASRPQDRQFILSSKKLLLSDSGFYLCAWNQGVGELFFGEGSRLTVL.